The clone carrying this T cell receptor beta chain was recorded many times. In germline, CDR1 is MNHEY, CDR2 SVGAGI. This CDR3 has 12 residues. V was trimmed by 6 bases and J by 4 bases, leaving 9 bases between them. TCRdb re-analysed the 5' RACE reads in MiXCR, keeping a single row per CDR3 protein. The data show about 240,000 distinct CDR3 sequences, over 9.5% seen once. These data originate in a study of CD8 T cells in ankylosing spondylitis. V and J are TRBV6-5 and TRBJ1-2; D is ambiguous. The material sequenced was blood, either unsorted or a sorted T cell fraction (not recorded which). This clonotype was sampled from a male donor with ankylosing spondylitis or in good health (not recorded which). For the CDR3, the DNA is TGTGCCAGCAGCGGGTCTTCCTATGGCTACACCTTC. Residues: CASSGSSYGYTF.